This T cell receptor beta chain is drawn from a study of blood T cell repertoires in COVID-19. The wider study: Samples came from the United States, Italy and Spain, spanning acute and convalescent COVID-19. Nucleic acid was either cDNA or gDNA, and it came from T cells, B-cell-depleted T cells, or PBMCs.

Trimming cost V 4 bases and J 3 bases; bases outside gene matches: 9. Germline CDR1 SGHRS, CDR2 YFSETQ. The CDR3 covers 15 residues. Original analysis: By means of reference gene primer amplification, nucleated cell counts were estimated. The table came from immunoSEQ multiplex PCR; TCRdb's copy has only in-frame clones and leaves some out. The DNA gave D and trimming, while V, J and clone size come from that table. The data hold about 59,000 clones, with around four fifths observed a single time. Sequencing used peripheral blood. The chain uses TRBV5-1 and TRBJ1-1, with TRBD1 identical over 7 bases. The clonotype was recovered from an elderly man with acute or convalescent COVID-19. In nucleotides, the CDR3 is TGCGCCAGCAGCACCCAGGGGGGCAAGGACACTGAAGCTTTCTTT. It specifies CASSTQGGKDTEAFF.